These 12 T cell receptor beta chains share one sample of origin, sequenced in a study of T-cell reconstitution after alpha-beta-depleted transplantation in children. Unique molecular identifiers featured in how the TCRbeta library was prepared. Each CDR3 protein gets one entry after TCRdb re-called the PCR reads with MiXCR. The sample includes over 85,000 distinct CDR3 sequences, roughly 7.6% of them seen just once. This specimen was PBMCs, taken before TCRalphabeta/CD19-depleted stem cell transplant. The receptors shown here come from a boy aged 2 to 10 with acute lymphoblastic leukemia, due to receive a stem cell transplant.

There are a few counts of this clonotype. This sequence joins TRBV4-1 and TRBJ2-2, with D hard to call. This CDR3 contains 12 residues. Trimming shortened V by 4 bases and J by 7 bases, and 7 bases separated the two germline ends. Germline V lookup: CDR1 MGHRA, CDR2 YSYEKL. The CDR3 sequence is CASSPRNGELFF. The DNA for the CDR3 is TGCGCCAGCAGCCCTAGAAACGGGGAGCTGTTTTTT.

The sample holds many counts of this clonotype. CDR3 DNA sequence: TGTGCCAGCAGCCTAGTGACTGCTAGCACAGATACGCAGTATTTT. Its translation is CASSLVTASTDTQYF. J is TRBJ2-3 and V is TRBV27; no clear D. CDR1 and CDR2 from the germline V gene are MNHEY and SMNVEV (reference sequence). The CDR3 consists of 15 residues. V lost 6 bases, J lost 0 bases, and 13 bases lay in between.

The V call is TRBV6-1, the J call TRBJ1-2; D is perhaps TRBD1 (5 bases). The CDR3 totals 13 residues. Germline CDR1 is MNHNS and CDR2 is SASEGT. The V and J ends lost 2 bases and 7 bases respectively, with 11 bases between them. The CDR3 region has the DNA TGTGCCAGCAGTGAATGGGGGGATGTTGGCTACACCTTC. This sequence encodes CASSEWGDVGYTF.

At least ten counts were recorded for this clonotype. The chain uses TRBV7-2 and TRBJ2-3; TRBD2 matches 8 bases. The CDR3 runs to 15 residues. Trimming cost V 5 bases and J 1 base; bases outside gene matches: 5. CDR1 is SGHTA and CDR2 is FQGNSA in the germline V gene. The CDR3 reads CASSPRGAGTDTQYF. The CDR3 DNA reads TGTGCCAGCAGCCCGCGGGGGGCGGGCACAGATACGCAGTATTTT.

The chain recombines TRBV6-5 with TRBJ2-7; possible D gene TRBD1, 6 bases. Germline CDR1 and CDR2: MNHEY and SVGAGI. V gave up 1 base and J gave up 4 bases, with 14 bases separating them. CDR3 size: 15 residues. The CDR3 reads CASSYYPGAAYEQYF. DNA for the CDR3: TGTGCCAGCAGTTACTATCCAGGGGCCGCGTACGAGCAGTACTTC.

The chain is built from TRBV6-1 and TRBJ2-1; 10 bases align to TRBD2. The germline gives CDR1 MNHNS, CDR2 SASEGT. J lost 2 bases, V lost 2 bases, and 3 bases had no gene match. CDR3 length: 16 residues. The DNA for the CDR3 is TGTGCCAGCAGTGAATTAAGCGGGGGGGCCTACAATGAGCAGTTCTTC. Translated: CASSELSGGAYNEQFF.

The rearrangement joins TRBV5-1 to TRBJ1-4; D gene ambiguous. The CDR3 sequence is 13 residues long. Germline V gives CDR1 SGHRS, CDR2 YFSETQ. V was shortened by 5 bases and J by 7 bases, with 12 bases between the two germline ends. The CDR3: CASRESSGEKLFF. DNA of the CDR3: TGCGCCAGCAGGGAATCATCGGGTGAAAAACTGTTTTTT.

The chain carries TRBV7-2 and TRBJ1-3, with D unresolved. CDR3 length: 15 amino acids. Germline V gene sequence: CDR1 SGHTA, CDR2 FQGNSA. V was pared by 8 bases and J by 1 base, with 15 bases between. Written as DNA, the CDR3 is TGTGCCAGCCCCCTATGTGCGGCGTCTGGAAACACCATATATTTT. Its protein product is CASPLCAASGNTIYF.

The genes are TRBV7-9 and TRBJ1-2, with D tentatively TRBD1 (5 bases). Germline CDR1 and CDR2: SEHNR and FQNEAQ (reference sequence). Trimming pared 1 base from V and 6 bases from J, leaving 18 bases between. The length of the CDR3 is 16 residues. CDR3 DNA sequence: TGTGCCAGCAGCTTAGGAGAGGCAGGGAGAAACGATGGCTACACCTTC. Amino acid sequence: CASSLGEAGRNDGYTF.

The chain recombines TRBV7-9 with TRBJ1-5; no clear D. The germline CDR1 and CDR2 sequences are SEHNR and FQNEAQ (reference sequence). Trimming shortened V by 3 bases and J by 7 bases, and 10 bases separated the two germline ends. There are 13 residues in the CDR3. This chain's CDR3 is CASSLTREQPQHF. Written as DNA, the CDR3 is TGTGCCAGCAGCTTGACCCGGGAGCAGCCCCAGCATTTT.

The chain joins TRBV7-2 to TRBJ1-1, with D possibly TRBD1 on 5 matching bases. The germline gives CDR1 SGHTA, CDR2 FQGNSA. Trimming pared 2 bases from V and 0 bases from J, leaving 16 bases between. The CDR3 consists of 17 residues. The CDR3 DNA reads TGTACCAGCAGCTTAATGGCAGGGTGGGATATGAACACTGAAGCTTTCTTT. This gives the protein CTSSLMAGWDMNTEAFF.

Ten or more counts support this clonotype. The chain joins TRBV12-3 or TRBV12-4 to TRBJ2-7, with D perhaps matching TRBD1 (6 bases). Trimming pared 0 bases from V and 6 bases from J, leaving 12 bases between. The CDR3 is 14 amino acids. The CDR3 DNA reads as TGTGCCAGCAGTTTAGCGGGGGCAGGGGCCGAGCAGTACTTC. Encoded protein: CASSLAGAGAEQYF.